This entry features one T cell receptor (beta chain) sequence. The data originate from a study of blood T cell repertoires in COVID-19. Overall study: Material from acute and convalescent COVID-19 was sourced from the United States, Italy and Spain. The analysed material was cDNA or gDNA that came from T cells, B-cell-depleted T cells, or PBMCs.

Assay used: immunoSEQ multiplex PCR; TCRdb lists only in-frame clones, some missing. The table includes more than 250,000 clones, 85% to 90% detected once. Germline assignment: CDR1 LGHNT and CDR2 FRNRAP. The CDR3 is 15 amino acids. The trim removed 0 bases at V and 5 bases at J, leaving 0 bases unmatched. The receptor was derived from a woman aged 45-65 years with COVID-19, enrolled during active disease. Specimen: peripheral blood. V is TRBV12-5 and J is TRBJ2-5; TRBD2 matches 13 bases. The CDR3 nucleotides are TGTGCTAGTGGTTTGGTACTAGCGGGAGGGGAGACCCAGTACTTC. Residues: CASGLVLAGGETQYF.